The sequence of this T cell receptor (beta chain) was determined in a study of shared clonotypes between healthy human individuals. Turning to this clone: Its antigen is still unknown.

Deep-level settings were used for running the assay. Data came from immunoSEQ multiplex PCR; TCRdb stores just in-frame clones and leaves some out. The sample includes about 320,000 clones, roughly 84% of them seen just once. Notes on the study in general: Though the depth was large, rarefaction showed that sorted-subset sequencing was incomplete. Around 5% of naive CD4 clonotypes were shared across four donors. A generally larger estimated richness was seen in naive subsets than in memory subsets.

This receptor was taken from a man in his late teens or twenties in good health. The sequencing input was memory CD8+ T cells sorted from blood. Described subset: CD45RO+ cells pooled with CCR7-negative TemRA cells.

Here the CDR3 DNA reads TGTCTAGGGGTAGATACGCAGTATTTT. This sequence encodes CLGVDTQYF. The V gene is TRBV10-3, the J gene TRBJ2-3; TRBD1 might be the D (5 bases). The CDR3 sequence is 9 residues long. CDR1 is ENHRY and CDR2 is SYGVKD in the germline V gene.